This is a list of T cell receptor beta chains from one sample in a study of immune evolution from preneoplasia to lung adenocarcinoma. The method was immunoSEQ multiplex PCR; TCRdb's version includes in-frame clones alone and lacks a portion of them. The repertoire holds around 3,500 clones, with over 65% as singletons. Sequencing was carried out using FFPE lung adenocarcinoma in situ tissue. The source of these receptors is a person aged 60-79 years with lung adenocarcinoma. CDR3s include the opening cysteine and the closing phenylalanine or tryptophan.

CDR3: CASSPPGQGSGVQFF; V: TRBV7-9; length: 15
CDR3: CASSPWGNTGELFF; V: TRBV18; length: 14
CDR3: CASSPGMNTEAFF; V: TRBV6-6; length: 13
CDR3: CASSPWGGSNEKLFF; V: TRBV4-2; length: 15
CDR3: CASSSSGVSYNEQFF; V: TRBV7-9; length: 15
CDR3: CASSYTRTGLNTEAFF; V: TRBV6-5; length: 16
CDR3: CASSLGGKSQETQYF; V: TRBV5-4; length: 15
CDR3: CASSSLGGGFYRNTEAFF; V: TRBV19; length: 18
CDR3: CASSQVGGSQETQYF; V: TRBV4-1; length: 15
CDR3: CASSVAISSGYTF; V: TRBV10-2; length: 13
CDR3: CASSRTSSGANVLTF; V: TRBV4-3; length: 15
CDR3: CASSFRGRGEAFF; V: TRBV5-8; length: 13
CDR3: CASSVGGGPHNEQFF; V: TRBV9; length: 15
CDR3: CASSISRTPERVREQYF; V: TRBV19; length: 17
CDR3: CASSSRPTGVATDTQYF; V: TRBV19; length: 17
CDR3: CASRPGPSPGSGYTF; V: TRBV6-5; length: 15
CDR3: CASSLAAGQGYEQYF; V: TRBV27; length: 15
CDR3: CASSPRDGAYEQYF; V: TRBV18; length: 14
CDR3: CASSRETSGNTIYF; V: TRBV19; length: 14
CDR3: CASSPAGQGKNEKLFF; V: TRBV5-1; length: 16
CDR3: CASSLAGQGTDTQYF; V: TRBV5-1; length: 15
CDR3: CASSQDWQANYGYTF; V: TRBV4-2; length: 15
CDR3: CASSLVGTGELFF; V: TRBV5-5; length: 13
CDR3: CASSGQGITNEKLFF; V: TRBV6-1; length: 15
CDR3: CASTRERGYNEQFF; V: TRBV19; length: 14
CDR3: CASSSWGGGSYEQYF; V: TRBV11-2; length: 15
CDR3: CASSYGRNEQFF; V: TRBV6-5; length: 12
CDR3: CASRVGQAQETQYF; V: TRBV7-2; length: 14
CDR3: CASSLDSLTQHF; V: TRBV7-9; length: 12
CDR3: CASGTGNSPLHF; V: TRBV6-5; length: 12
CDR3: CASSLSGIGGYEQYF; V: TRBV7-8; length: 15
CDR3: CAWSPGIEKLFF; V: TRBV30; length: 12
CDR3: CASSPRAGEQYF; V: TRBV18; length: 12
CDR3: CASSRTDYGYTF; V: TRBV5-1; length: 12
CDR3: CASSLPGGGPLRDEQFF; V: TRBV5-1; length: 17
CDR3: CASSPSSGPNQPQHF; V: TRBV7-2; length: 15
CDR3: CASKGQGENSPLHF; V: TRBV5-1; length: 14
CDR3: CASSYGQGPYEQYF; V: TRBV5-6; length: 14
CDR3: CASSYARDNYGYTF; V: TRBV6-5; length: 14
CDR3: CASSTTYRGRQPQHF; V: TRBV28; length: 15
CDR3: CASPGWDNTEAFF; V: TRBV6-1; length: 13
CDR3: CASSRGGAFSGTDTQYF; V: TRBV19; length: 17
CDR3: CASSLVGSADTQYF; V: TRBV5-1; length: 14
CDR3: CASSTFGGQPISYEQYF; V: TRBV11-3; length: 17
CDR3: CASRLAHIRTPLYYEQYF; V: TRBV12-2; length: 18
CDR3: CASSYSQGNTIYF; V: TRBV6-5; length: 13
CDR3: CASSPGIGTGGYEQYF; V: TRBV18; length: 16
CDR3: CASSSDRGRQETQYF; V: TRBV7-9; length: 15
CDR3: CASEGESHTEAFF; V: TRBV2; length: 13
CDR3: CASSPTSGVFAEAFF; V: TRBV18; length: 15
CDR3: CASNGMESTKTYGYTF; V: TRBV5-2; length: 16
CDR3: CSARENTEAFF; V: TRBV20-1; length: 11
CDR3: CASISRGTGRYEQYF; V: TRBV6-1; length: 15
CDR3: CASSQDWGNPNSPLHF; V: TRBV4-3; length: 16
CDR3: CASSPGPSYEQYF; V: TRBV18; length: 13
CDR3: CASSFEGYGYTF; V: TRBV5-1; length: 12
CDR3: CASSGRSGNTIYF; V: TRBV6-5; length: 13
CDR3: CASSPGDRETQYF; V: TRBV28; length: 13